This TCR beta chain was retrieved from a study of immune evolution from preneoplasia to lung adenocarcinoma (dated by TCRdb to about 2021). Regarding the study in general: HLA loss of heterozygosity was seen in about 7.6%, 15% and 36% of AIS, MIA and ADC lesions, and in no AAH lesions. Sample size was based on specimen availability rather than a prior power calculation. The study profiled immune contexture across lung adenocarcinoma precursors and invasive adenocarcinoma using immune gene expression, TCR sequencing and multiplex immunofluorescence. According to the study, about 99 samples went through TCR sequencing. A total of approximately 48 patients with pulmonary nodules who underwent surgical resection were included in the overall cohort. POLYSOLVER was used to infer Class I HLA alleles from exome data, while LOHHLA was used to detect allele-specific HLA loss. The immune data were integrated with whole exome sequencing and methylation data from the same cohort of nodules. TCR sequencing data were obtained from around 51 patients. Resected precursor lesions (AAH, AIS, MIA) and invasive adenocarcinomas were compared against paired morphologically normal lung tissue.

Summary of the overall study and its limitations: Because all patients came from Japan and China, whether the findings apply to Western populations was uncertain. The highest T cell clonality was observed in KRAS-mutant nodules compared with EGFR-mutant or double wild-type lesions. Normal lung showed the highest clonality, whereas later-stage lesions appeared to have higher T cell density and diversity but lower clonality. Findings were based on association rather than direct causation; larger cohorts with long-term follow-up and longitudinal biopsies were deemed needed. Top T cell clone frequencies were highest in normal lung and appeared to decrease progressively from AAH through AIS, MIA and invasive adenocarcinoma.

The immunoSEQ hsTCRbeta Kit was used to sequence TCR beta CDR3 regions from DNA. Concerning the study's data processing: The ImmunoSEQ Analyzer was used to analyse the TCR sequencing data. T cell clonality was defined as 1 minus Pielou's evenness, as computed on productive rearrangements. To measure T cell diversity, the inverse Simpson index was applied to productive templates. T cell density was defined as TCR beta template counts normalized to usable DNA, with usable DNA estimated by amplification and sequencing of housekeeping genes. Two-sided Kruskal-Wallis tests were used to compare TCR metrics between histologic stages. TCRdb's version of the immuneACCESS table is confined to in-frame rearrangements and falls short of the full clone set. An unresolved V gene accounts for under half of the shortfall where checked; the remainder is of unknown origin. V and J calls and clone size are those listed in that table; D and trimming were worked out from the DNA. The sample has 4,000 or so clones on record, 70% to 90% of them singletons. The ten largest clones represent around 5% of the sample.

With respect to this clone: Its binding antigen is unknown. Nothing much larger sits one base from this clone, and base qualities are not available.

Between 2014 and 2017, the patients underwent resection in either Japan or China. The histologic diagnosis of each case was independently confirmed on H&E slides by two lung cancer pathologists. For nucleic acid extraction, premalignant or tumor cells were enriched by macro-dissection following pathologic assessment. The AllPrep DNA/RNA FFPE Kit was used to isolate DNA from FFPE tissue. The CDR3 measures 13 amino acids from cysteine to phenylalanine. CDR3 DNA only is kept here, 39 bases in frame from base 1. CDR1 SGHAT and CDR2 FQDESV are derived from the germline V gene (reference sequence). V and J are truncated by 2 bases and 9 bases respectively, leaving an intervening sequence of 10 bases.

Here the chain combines TRBV11-1 and TRBJ2-2, with no D gene named confidently. The receptor's source is a donor aged 70 or older with lung adenocarcinoma. Source material: FFPE minimally invasive lung adenocarcinoma tissue. Taken with the paper, the label for cell subset or site translates to: micro-invasive lung adenocarcinoma (MIA). The nucleotide sequence reads as follows: TGTGCCAGCAGCTTACTAAGGCAGAGGGAGCTGTTTTTT. This gives the protein CASSLLRQRELFF.